This TCR beta chain originates from a study of blood T cell repertoires in COVID-19. Looking at the study overall: T cells, B-cell-depleted T cells, or PBMCs supplied cDNA or gDNA.

Symptom resolution, clearance, or two negative PCRs marked donors in Cohort 3 as recovered. Method: immunoSEQ multiplex PCR; TCRdb's copy keeps in-frame clones and lacks some. The table lists some 170,000 clones, 75% to 90% of them singletons. The CDR3 is made up of 15 amino acids. Losses at the gene ends were 6 bases for V and 5 bases for J; bases not matched to a gene: 8. Per germline, CDR1 MNHEY and CDR2 SMNVEV (reference sequence). The specimen sequenced was PBMCs or T cells enriched from blood (not recorded which). The chain has TRBV27 and TRBJ2-2; 8 bases fit TRBD2. The receptor comes from a man aged 35 to 55 who had recovered from COVID-19. The CDR3 sequence: CASSEPGLGTGELFF. In DNA form, the CDR3 reads TGTGCCAGCAGCGAACCGGGACTAGGGACCGGGGAGCTGTTTTTT.